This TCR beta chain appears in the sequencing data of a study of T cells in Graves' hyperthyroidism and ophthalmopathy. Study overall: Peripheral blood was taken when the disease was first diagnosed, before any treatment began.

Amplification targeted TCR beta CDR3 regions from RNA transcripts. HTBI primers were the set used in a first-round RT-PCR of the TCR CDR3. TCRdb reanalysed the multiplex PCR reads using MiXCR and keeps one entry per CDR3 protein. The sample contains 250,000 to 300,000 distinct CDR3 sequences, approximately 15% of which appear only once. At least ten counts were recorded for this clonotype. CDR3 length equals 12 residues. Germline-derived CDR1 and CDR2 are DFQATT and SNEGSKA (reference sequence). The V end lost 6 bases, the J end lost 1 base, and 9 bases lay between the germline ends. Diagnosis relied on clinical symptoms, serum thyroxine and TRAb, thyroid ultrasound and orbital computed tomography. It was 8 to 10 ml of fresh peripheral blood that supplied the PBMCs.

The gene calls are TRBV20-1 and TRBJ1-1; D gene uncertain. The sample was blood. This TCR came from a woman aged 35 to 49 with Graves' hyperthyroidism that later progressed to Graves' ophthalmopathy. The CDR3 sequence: CSAWEWNTEAFF. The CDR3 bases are TGCAGTGCCTGGGAATGGAACACTGAAGCTTTCTTT.